The entry below gives a single TCR beta chain sequence along with its context. This sample was taken from a study of blood T cell repertoires in COVID-19. Study-level background: There were acute and convalescent COVID-19 samples, and they came from the United States, Italy and Spain. T cells, B-cell-depleted T cells, or PBMCs supplied cDNA or gDNA.

Germline-derived CDR1 and CDR2 are LGHDT and YNNKEL (reference sequence). The V gene end was trimmed by 1 base and the J gene end by 2 bases; junction bases not matched to a gene: 8. The length of the CDR3 is 16 residues. As handled by the study authors: Estimation of nucleated cell counts relied on the amplification of reference gene primers. TCRdb keeps only in-frame clones here, not all; method: immunoSEQ multiplex PCR. V and J calls and clone size are copied from that table; D and trimming were computed from the DNA. The sample carries around 250,000 clones, about 82% recorded once. This sequence joins TRBV3-1 (or the pseudogene TRBV3-2) and TRBJ2-7, with TRBD2 matching 7 bases. The sequence was collected from a man older than 75 with acute or convalescent COVID-19. Sequenced: peripheral blood. This chain's CDR3 is CASSQVDPGLPYEQYF. In DNA form, the CDR3 reads TGTGCCAGCAGCCAAGTAGATCCGGGACTACCCTACGAGCAGTACTTC.